The 32 T cell receptor beta chains listed next were all sequenced from one sample in a study of identical twins. TCRdb fed the 5' RACE reads into MiXCR, producing one record per CDR3 protein. The profile shows approximately 240,000 distinct CDR3 sequences, around an eighth of them singletons. Sequences were obtained from memory (CD45RO+) T cells sorted from blood. The receptors stem from a woman aged 18 to 35 in good health.

The chain couples TRBV20-1 to TRBJ2-7, with 9 bases that match TRBD2. Trimming at V came to 0 bases and at J to 1 base, leaving 7 bases not matched to a gene. This CDR3 comprises 16 residues. The germline V gene has CDR1 DFQATT and CDR2 SNEGSKA (reference sequence). This chain's CDR3 is CSARDKLAGRSYEQYF. CDR3 bases: TGCAGTGCTAGAGATAAGCTAGCGGGAAGGTCCTACGAGCAGTACTTC.

This clonotype has a handful of counts. For the CDR3, the DNA is TGTGCCAGCAAGGCTCCCAGCGGGACTTACAATGAGCAGTTCTTC. It is translated as CASKAPSGTYNEQFF. The V and J genes are TRBV2 and TRBJ2-1; TRBD2 matches at 7 bases. The CDR3 runs 15 residues. CDR1 and CDR2 from the germline V gene are SNHLY and FYNNEI. After removal of 7 bases from V and 4 bases from J, the junction contained 10 bases not matched to a gene.

This clonotype was seen many times. This sequence joins TRBV5-1 and TRBJ1-1; D remains unclear. V was shortened by 0 bases and J by 3 bases, with 12 bases between the two germline ends. The length of the CDR3 is 15 residues. CDR1 and CDR2 from the germline V gene are SGHRS and YFSETQ. The CDR3 DNA sequence: TGCGCCAGCAGCTTGGGAGACGCCTTTCACACTGAAGCTTTCTTT. Protein product: CASSLGDAFHTEAFF.

This clonotype is a singleton in its sample. The rearrangement joins TRBV20-1 to TRBJ2-7, with D tentatively TRBD2 (5 bases). Germline V gene sequence: CDR1 DFQATT, CDR2 SNEGSKA (reference sequence). V was pared by 5 bases and J by 7 bases, with 15 bases between. This CDR3 region has 12 residues. The CDR3 region is CSAYGLSLEQYF. CDR3 sequence (DNA): TGCAGTGCTTATGGACTGTCTCTGGAGCAGTACTTC.

This clonotype has more than one count but fewer than ten. The chain joins TRBV12-3 or TRBV12-4 to TRBJ2-3; TRBD1 aligns across 9 bases. The J segment lost 2 bases and the V segment lost 5 bases, leaving 8 bases of the junction unmatched. CDR3 length: 16 residues. The CDR3 DNA reads TGTGCCAGCAGTACTCCCGGGACAGGGAACACAGATACGCAGTATTTT. Its translation is CASSTPGTGNTDTQYF.

This clonotype was seen only a few times. The CDR3 DNA reads TGTGCCAGCAGTGAAGGACCCCCTGGTAGGGACGAGCAGTACTTC. Translated: CASSEGPPGRDEQYF. The J gene is TRBJ2-7, the V gene TRBV6-1; the D is unclear. This CDR3 has 15 residues. V shed 1 base and J shed 5 bases, with 15 bases lying between them. Germline CDR1 and CDR2: MNHNS and SASEGT.

This clonotype was observed a few times. V gene TRBV10-3 combines with J gene TRBJ2-1; tentatively, D is TRBD1 or TRBD2 (5 bases each). This CDR3 spans 15 amino acids. CDR1 is ENHRY and CDR2 is SYGVKD in the germline V gene. V lost 7 bases to trimming and J lost 0 bases, with 13 bases between them. The CDR3: CAIKPRGDSYNEQFF. CDR3 nucleotides: TGTGCCATCAAACCGCGAGGGGACTCCTACAATGAGCAGTTCTTC.

This clonotype was seen only a few times. The chain employs TRBV3-1 and TRBJ1-2; possible D gene TRBD1, 5 bases. The germline V gene encodes CDR1 LGHDT and CDR2 YNNKEL (reference sequence). The V end was cut by 4 bases, the J end by 2 bases, with 14 bases between. CDR3 length equals 15 residues. CDR3 DNA sequence: TGTGCCAGCAGCCCCGAGCTGTGGGGGAACTATGGCTACACCTTC. Protein sequence: CASSPELWGNYGYTF.

The gene calls are TRBV11-1 and TRBJ2-7; a weak D match, TRBD1 (6 bases). Germline CDR1 and CDR2: SGHAT and FQDESV (reference sequence). CDR3 length: 19 amino acids. V dropped 1 base and J dropped 2 bases, with 24 bases sitting between them. In DNA, the CDR3 is TGTGCCAGCAGCTTAGGCCGGACAACAGGGCGACGGCTTACCTACGAGCAGTACTTC. Its translation: CASSLGRTTGRRLTYEQYF.

This sequence joins TRBV12-3 or TRBV12-4 and TRBJ2-1, with TRBD2 as a possible D gene (6 bases). This CDR3 is 15 amino acids long. V lost 7 bases, J lost 3 bases, and 16 bases lay in between. The CDR3 region is CASTILAGRYNEQFF. Written as DNA, the CDR3 is TGTGCCAGCACCATTTTGGCGGGACGCTACAATGAGCAGTTCTTC.

This clonotype was seen a handful of times. V usage is TRBV7-9 and J usage is TRBJ2-3; possibly TRBD1 or TRBD2 for D (5 bases each). The V gene's germline CDR1 is SEHNR and CDR2 FQNEAQ (reference sequence). V shed 7 bases and J shed 1 base, with 15 bases lying between them. The CDR3 sequence is 15 residues long. CDR3 loop: CASNPRDGRTDTQYF. The CDR3, as DNA: TGTGCCAGCAACCCCCGGGACGGCCGCACAGATACGCAGTATTTT.

This clonotype was counted ten times or more. The chain has TRBV7-3 and TRBJ2-1; 7 nucleotides match TRBD2. Germline CDR1 is SGHTA and CDR2 is FQGTGA. The length of the CDR3 is 14 residues. The V gene end was trimmed by 8 bases and the J gene end by 1 base; junction bases not matched to a gene: 5. CDR3 in amino acids: CASARGGSYNEQFF. The CDR3 coding sequence is TGTGCCAGCGCTCGCGGGGGTTCCTACAATGAGCAGTTCTTC.

The chain has TRBV30 and TRBJ1-1; D not resolved. Trimming cost V 2 bases and J 6 bases, with 10 bases left between them. This CDR3 is built from 12 residues. The germline V gene has CDR1 GTSNPN and CDR2 SVGIG (reference sequence). CDR3 amino acids: CAWSYQAPEAFF. The DNA for the CDR3 is TGTGCCTGGAGTTATCAAGCTCCTGAAGCTTTCTTT.

This chain links TRBV6-2 or TRBV6-3 with TRBJ2-7; TRBD1 agrees at 8 bases. CDR1 is MNHEY and CDR2 is SVGEGT in the germline V gene. V dropped 6 bases and J dropped 4; count of bases not matched to a gene: 8. The CDR3 runs 14 residues. The CDR3 DNA follows: TGTGCCAGCAGCGAACGACAGGGGAAGTACGAGCAGTACTTC. This sequence encodes CASSERQGKYEQYF.

This chain links TRBV12-3 or TRBV12-4 with TRBJ2-1, with 13 bases identical to TRBD2. The trim removed 6 bases at V and 7 bases at J, leaving 15 bases unmatched. The CDR3 contains 18 residues. Here the CDR3 reads CASRLRTSGSRRQNEQFF. The CDR3, as DNA: TGTGCCAGCAGGCTTCGGACTAGCGGGAGTCGAAGACAAAATGAGCAGTTCTTC.

This clonotype was observed a handful of times. CDR3 nucleotide sequence: TGTGCCAGCAGCCCCGATTTCGCAACTAATGAAAAACTGTTTTTT. Protein: CASSPDFATNEKLFF. The gene calls are TRBV6-1 and TRBJ1-4; no reliable D call. CDR1 MNHNS and CDR2 SASEGT come from the germline V gene. The ends were cut back, 6 bases at V and 0 bases at J, with 11 bases in the middle. The CDR3 runs to 15 residues.

The chain has TRBV5-1 and TRBJ1-3; 7 nucleotides align to TRBD1. With V trimmed by 2 bases and J by 1 base, 3 bases remained unmatched. The CDR3 length is 15 residues. The germline V gene encodes CDR1 SGHRS and CDR2 YFSETQ. CDR3 residues: CASSFTRGSGNTIYF. DNA for the CDR3: TGCGCCAGCAGCTTTACCAGGGGGTCTGGAAACACCATATATTTT.

V and J are TRBV4-3 and TRBJ2-3; TRBD2 aligns across 8 bases. Germline assignment: CDR1 LGHNA and CDR2 YSLEER. CDR3 length: 17 amino acids. The V gene end was trimmed by 0 bases and the J gene end by 0 bases; junction bases not matched to a gene: 5. CDR3 DNA sequence: TGCGCCAGCAGCCAAGATCTACAGCGGGAGAGCACAGATACGCAGTATTTT. Amino acids: CASSQDLQRESTDTQYF.

This clonotype has only a few counts. CDR3 in amino acids: CASSRDTALTEAFF. The DNA for the CDR3 is TGTGCCAGCTCACGGGACACGGCCCTCACTGAAGCTTTCTTT. The V gene is TRBV18, the J gene TRBJ1-1; D possibly corresponds to TRBD1 (6 bases). V lost 4 bases and J lost 4, with 13 bases in between. The CDR3 spans 14 residues. The germline CDR1 and CDR2 sequences are KGHSH and LQKENI.

This chain joins TRBV27 and TRBJ2-3; D unclear. The CDR3 sequence is 14 residues long. Trimming removed 4 bases from V and 4 bases from J, with 12 bases in between. Germline values: CDR1 MNHEY, CDR2 SMNVEV (reference sequence). The CDR3 nucleotides are TGTGCCAGCAGTTCCCGGCCCGACCCAGATACGCAGTATTTT. Translation gives CASSSRPDPDTQYF.

The rearrangement joins TRBV3-1 to TRBJ1-1; no clear D gene. The CDR3 is made up of 12 amino acids. V was trimmed by 2 bases and J by 7 bases, leaving 8 bases between them. The V gene's germline CDR1 is LGHDT and CDR2 YNNKEL (reference sequence). This chain's CDR3 is CASSQNRGEAFF. The CDR3 nucleotides read TGTGCCAGCAGCCAAAACCGGGGTGAAGCTTTCTTT.

This clonotype was seen a few times. This chain connects TRBV5-1 to TRBJ1-2; D not resolved. Germline loops: CDR1 SGHRS, CDR2 YFSETQ. The CDR3 is 15 residues long. Deletions cut 4 bases from V and 3 bases from J, with 16 bases between. The CDR3 bases are TGCGCCAGCAGCCCTGATGGACGCCGGGACTATGGCTACACCTTC. Translated: CASSPDGRRDYGYTF.

This clonotype was detected only a few times. The CDR3 sequence is CASSDPSLEGRNEQFF. In DNA form, the CDR3 reads TGTGCCAGCAGTGACCCTAGCCTCGAAGGGCGCAATGAGCAGTTCTTC. V is TRBV25-1 and J is TRBJ2-1; TRBD2 is a possible D gene (5 bases). The CDR3 runs 16 residues. Germline assignment: CDR1 MGHDK and CDR2 SYGVNS. V lost 3 bases to trimming and J lost 6 bases, with 18 bases between them.

The chain uses TRBV4-1 and TRBJ2-3, with 8 bases that match TRBD1. CDR3 length equals 15 residues. Germline V CDR1 and CDR2: MGHRA, YSYEKL. The V gene end was trimmed by 3 bases and the J gene end by 1 base; junction bases not matched to a gene: 3. The CDR3 nucleotides read TGCGCCAGCAGCCACCAGGGGGCTGGCACAGATACGCAGTATTTT. Encoded protein: CASSHQGAGTDTQYF.

This clonotype was observed many times. The gene calls are TRBV9 and TRBJ1-1, with D hard to call. Between the trimmed V and J ends, which lost 0 bases and 3 bases, there was a span of 6 bases. This CDR3 is 13 amino acids long. Germline V CDR1 and CDR2: SGDLS, YYNGEE. The CDR3 reads CASSVEWDTEAFF. CDR3 DNA: TGTGCCAGCAGCGTAGAGTGGGACACTGAAGCTTTCTTT.

V and J are TRBV6-2 or TRBV6-3 and TRBJ1-5, with 10 nucleotides matching TRBD1. There are 20 residues in the CDR3. CDR1 and CDR2 (germline): MNHEY, SVGEGT. The V and J ends lost 2 bases and 2 bases, in that order; junction bases with no gene match: 15. The CDR3 is CASSYPESGTGDVGNQPQHF. In nucleotides, the CDR3 is TGTGCCAGCAGTTACCCAGAATCCGGGACAGGGGACGTGGGCAATCAGCCCCAGCATTTT.

This clonotype has a handful of counts. The genes are TRBV19 and TRBJ2-1; 13 bases fit TRBD2. Germline values: CDR1 LNHDA, CDR2 SQIVND (reference sequence). The CDR3 is made up of 20 amino acids. V lost 6 bases to trimming and J lost 0 bases; unmatched junction nucleotides: 14. The CDR3 region has the DNA TGTGCCAGTAGAGGCCGGGGACTAGGACTAGCGGGAGCCTCCTACAATGAGCAGTTCTTC. Translation gives CASRGRGLGLAGASYNEQFF.

There are a few counts of this clonotype. The chain combines TRBV28 with TRBJ1-3; D is uncertain. V lost 6 bases and J 7 bases, leaving 10 bases between the germline ends. This CDR3 has 12 amino acids. The germline V gene encodes CDR1 MDHEN and CDR2 SYDVKM. The CDR3 spells CASRDLGNTIYF. In DNA form, the CDR3 reads TGTGCCAGCAGGGACCTGGGGAACACCATATATTTT. The variable domain in full, with the rest retrieved from reference TRBV28 and TRBJ1-3, is DVKVTQSSRYLVKRTGEKVFLECVQDMDHENMFWYRQDPGLGLRLIYFSYDVKMKEKGDIPEGYSVSREKKERFSLILESASTNQTSMYLCASRDLGNTIYFGEGSWLTVV.

In this sample, this clonotype turned up many times. This chain joins TRBV5-6 and TRBJ2-5, with unresolved D. Germline assignment: CDR1 SGHDT and CDR2 YYEEEE. The germline V and J ends were trimmed by 0 bases and 2 bases, with 5 bases remaining between them. This CDR3 is 13 amino acids long. CDR3 amino acids: CASSLDRQETQYF. The CDR3 DNA is TGTGCCAGCAGCTTGGACAGACAAGAGACCCAGTACTTC.

This clonotype was picked up a small number of times. This sequence joins TRBV7-8 and TRBJ2-1; TRBD1 matches at 9 bases. The J segment lost 1 base and the V segment lost 5 bases, leaving 6 bases of the junction unmatched. Germline assignment: CDR1 SGHVS and CDR2 FQNEAQ. CDR3 length: 16 amino acids. For the CDR3, the DNA is TGTGCCAGCAGCCTGGGACAGGGACTTTCCTACAATGAGCAGTTCTTC. This encodes CASSLGQGLSYNEQFF.

J is TRBJ2-5 and V is TRBV10-3; tentative D call: TRBD1 (9 bases). This CDR3 region has 12 residues. Trimming pared 11 bases from V and 4 bases from J, leaving 14 bases between. CDR1 ENHRY and CDR2 SYGVKD come from the germline V gene. In nucleotides, the CDR3 is TGTGCCGCGGGGGGACAGGGAGAGACCCAGTACTTC. Translating gives CAAGGQGETQYF.

There are a few counts of this clonotype. The chain employs TRBV5-1 and TRBJ2-3; D not resolved. This CDR3 is built from 12 residues. The V end was cut by 2 bases, the J end by 2 bases, with 3 bases between. Germline CDR1 reads SGHRS; CDR2 reads YFSETQ. The CDR3 region has the DNA TGCGCCAGCAGCTTTCACACAGATACGCAGTATTTT. Protein product: CASSFHTDTQYF.